Listed below are T cell receptor beta chains from one sample, sequenced in a study of cytomegalovirus exposure and HLA in healthy donors. Here immunoSEQ multiplex PCR was the method, and the copy in TCRdb shows in-frame clones only, minus some. This table holds around 94,000 clones, more than 70% found once. What was sequenced was PBMCs. The source of these receptors is a male donor in good health and CMV-seropositive. The CDR3 runs from the conserved cysteine through the conserved F or W. The D gene is left open where the match is weak. Only part of the rows carry a size: once, few, many, or a class if the clone is expanded.

d_call | j_call | v_call | clone_size | cdr3_aa | cdr3_nt
- | TRBJ2-5 | TRBV30 | - | CAWTKSGETQYF | TGTGCCTGGACCAAGTCCGGGGAGACCCAGTACTTC
TRBD2 | TRBJ2-2 | TRBV10-1 | - | CATLAGNTGELFF | TGCGCCACTCTAGCGGGGAACACCGGGGAGCTGTTTTTT
- | TRBJ1-4 | TRBV29-1 | - | CSVRGGEGEKLFF | TGCAGCGTCCGAGGGGGTGAGGGAGAAAAACTGTTTTTT
- | TRBJ2-1 | TRBV30 | - | CAWSVLALDEQFF | TGTGCCTGGAGTGTCCTAGCCCTCGATGAGCAGTTCTTC
- | TRBJ1-5 | TRBV27 | - | CASSYSNQPQHF | TGTGCCAGCAGTTACTCTAATCAGCCCCAGCATTTT
- | TRBJ2-3 | TRBV29-1 | few | CSVEVSTQYF | TGCAGCGTTGAAGTGAGTACGCAGTATTTT
TRBD1 | TRBJ2-1 | TRBV5-1 | - | CASSSAGGYNEQFF | TGCGCCAGCAGCTCGGCAGGGGGCTACAATGAGCAGTTCTTC
TRBD1 | TRBJ1-4 | TRBV18 | - | CASQLQQGSNEKLFF | TGTGCCAGCCAACTTCAACAGGGGTCTAATGAAAAACTGTTTTTT
- | TRBJ1-2 | TRBV28 | - | CASSSTPDSPYGYTF | TGTGCCAGTAGTTCGACACCTGACAGCCCCTATGGCTACACCTTC
- | TRBJ2-2 | TRBV5-1 | - | CASNDGGNTGELFF | TGCGCCAGCAATGATGGAGGGAACACCGGGGAGCTGTTTTTT
TRBD1 | TRBJ1-6 | TRBV15 | - | CATSRDSGGMNSPLHF | TGTGCCACCAGCAGAGATTCAGGGGGCATGAATTCGCCCCTCCACTTT
- | TRBJ2-2 | TRBV19 | - | CASIGLSGTGELFF | TGTGCCAGTATAGGACTCTCTGGCACCGGGGAGCTGTTTTTT
TRBD1 | TRBJ2-5 | TRBV7-7 | - | CARTGGYQETQYF | TGTGCCAGGACAGGGGGGTACCAAGAGACCCAGTACTTC
TRBD1 | TRBJ1-3 | TRBV2 | - | CASSPRTGEIRGNTIYF | TGTGCCAGCAGCCCAAGGACAGGGGAAATTAGGGGAAACACCATATATTTT
TRBD2 | TRBJ2-5 | TRBV28 | - | CASSVGTAYGLAGGDF | TGTGCCAGCAGCGTCGGGACAGCCTACGGACTAGCGGGAGGGGACTTC
- | TRBJ2-7 | TRBV21-1 | few | CASSKAGGYPYEQYF | TGTGCCAGCAGCAAAGCGGGGGGTTATCCCTACGAGCAGTACTTC
- | TRBJ2-7 | TRBV27 | - | CASSLLPKGYEQYF | TGTGCCAGCAGTTTACTTCCCAAGGGGTACGAGCAGTACTTC
TRBD1 | TRBJ1-4 | TRBV14 | few | CASSHPQGGLNEKLFF | TGTGCCAGCAGCCACCCCCAGGGGGGTCTAAATGAAAAACTGTTTTTT
TRBD1 | TRBJ2-1 | TRBV9 | - | CASSVQGASYNEQFF | TGTGCCAGCAGCGTACAGGGGGCTTCCTACAATGAGCAGTTCTTC
TRBD1 | TRBJ2-7 | TRBV28 | - | CASRSPGQGVYEQYF | TGTGCCAGCAGGAGCCCGGGACAGGGGGTTTACGAGCAGTACTTC
- | TRBJ1-2 | TRBV28 | once | CASSLISYGYTF | TGTGCCAGCAGTTTGATCAGTTATGGCTACACCTTC
TRBD1 | TRBJ2-2 | TRBV5-4 | - | CASSDRDRGGTGELFF | TGTGCCAGCAGCGACCGGGACAGGGGTGGGACCGGGGAGCTGTTTTTT
TRBD1 | TRBJ1-3 | TRBV6-1 | - | CASSGQGGNTIYF | TGTGCCAGCAGTGGACAGGGGGGAAACACCATATATTTT
- | TRBJ2-5 | TRBV10-3 | - | CAISTRNSATPYF | TGTGCCATCAGTACTAGAAATTCAGCGACCCCGTACTTC
- | TRBJ1-2 | TRBV9 | once | CASSPRGGGAYGYTF | TGTGCCAGCAGCCCAAGAGGTGGGGGGGCCTATGGCTACACCTTC
- | TRBJ2-2 | TRBV7-9 | - | CASSFGGANTGELFF | TGTGCCAGCAGCTTCGGCGGGGCGAACACCGGGGAGCTGTTTTTT
- | TRBJ1-5 | TRBV7-9 | - | CASSFGAQSQPQHF | TGTGCCAGCAGCTTTGGCGCACAGTCTCAGCCCCAGCATTTT
- | TRBJ1-1 | TRBV6-1 | few | CASSDWLSDTEAFF | TGTGCCAGCAGTGATTGGCTTTCTGACACTGAAGCTTTCTTT
- | TRBJ1-5 | TRBV10-3 | - | CAIRANRDGNQPQHF | TGTGCCATCAGGGCCAACAGGGACGGCAATCAGCCCCAGCATTTT
TRBD2 | TRBJ2-1 | TRBV2 | few | CATIRRGARGNEQFF | TGTGCCACCATCCGGCGGGGGGCACGAGGCAATGAGCAGTTCTTC
- | TRBJ2-2 | TRBV2 | - | CASIQNTGELFF | TGTGCCAGCATACAGAACACCGGGGAGCTGTTTTTT
- | TRBJ1-1 | TRBV6-1 | - | CASSVGGSRTEAFF | TGTGCCAGCAGTGTCGGAGGGAGTAGAACTGAAGCTTTCTTT
- | TRBJ2-2 | TRBV11-2 | - | CASTSGQNTGELFF | TGTGCCAGCACCTCAGGACAGAACACCGGGGAGCTGTTTTTT
- | TRBJ1-5 | TRBV27 | few | CASSLRGGSNQPQHF | TGTGCCAGCAGTTTAAGGGGTGGTAGCAATCAGCCCCAGCATTTT
- | TRBJ2-3 | TRBV6-5 | - | CASSSGQYTDTQYF | TGTGCCAGCAGTTCAGGCCAGTACACAGATACGCAGTATTTT
TRBD1 | TRBJ1-2 | TRBV6-1 | - | CASSEALMGQGGCTF | TGTGCCAGCAGTGAAGCGCTCATGGGACAGGGGGGCTGCACCTTC
TRBD1 | TRBJ2-7 | TRBV5-1 | - | CASSSAGTGNYEQYF | TGCGCCAGCAGCTCAGCCGGGACAGGTAACTACGAGCAGTACTTC
TRBD2 | TRBJ2-3 | TRBV19 | - | CASPPGLGDTSTDTQYF | TGTGCCAGCCCACCGGGACTAGGGGATACTAGCACAGATACGCAGTATTTT
- | TRBJ1-3 | TRBV6-5 | - | CASSAAGAGNTIYF | TGTGCCAGCAGTGCCGCGGGGGCAGGAAACACCATATATTTT
TRBD1 | TRBJ2-3 | TRBV29-1 | - | CSARTGSTDTQYF | TGCAGCGCGAGGACAGGGTCCACAGATACGCAGTATTTT